Presented here are 5 T cell receptor beta chains from one specimen sequenced in a study of untreated major depressive disorder. Whole-study findings and limits: Compared with controls, depressed patients showed more TRBV05-01 (Vbeta 5.1) usage in CD4+ T cells.

This table comes from immunoSEQ multiplex PCR, and its TCRdb copy is limited to in-frame clones, with some not included. This sample carries about 20,000 clones, about 92% of them seen once, and the ten largest clones take about 0.55%. Their specific antigens are unknown. The sequenced sample consisted of CD4+ T cells from PBMCs. These receptors came from a woman between 35 and 50 years old with major depressive disorder.

CDR3 nucleotide sequence: TGTGCCAGCAGGACACACGAAGTTCAAGAGACCCAGTACTTC. Translation: CASRTHEVQETQYF. This chain links TRBV6-6 with TRBJ2-5; D remains ambiguous. Trimming pared 6 bases from V and 2 bases from J, leaving 13 bases between. The CDR3 is 14 residues long. In germline, CDR1 is MNHNY, CDR2 SVGAGI (reference sequence).

The rearrangement uses TRBV25-1 and TRBJ2-7; D possibly corresponds to TRBD2 (5 bases). The V end lost 5 bases, the J end lost 5 bases, and 10 bases lay between the germline ends. The length of the CDR3 is 12 residues. Germline V gene lookup returns CDR1 MGHDK and CDR2 SYGVNS. In DNA, the CDR3 is TGTGCCAGCAGTACCCGGACTGACGAGCAGTACTTC. Residues: CASSTRTDEQYF.

About this clone: Other DNA sequences of this sample code for an identical CDR3. This chain connects TRBV10-3 to TRBJ1-2; D gene uncertain. Between the trimmed V and J ends, which lost 6 bases and 0 bases, there was a span of 11 bases. Germline V CDR1 and CDR2: ENHRY, SYGVKD. This CDR3 is 14 amino acids long. CDR3 nucleotide sequence: TGTGCCATCAGGGGCAGCGAAGCTAACTATGGCTACACCTTC. Protein product: CAIRGSEANYGYTF.

In nucleotides, the CDR3 is TGTGCCAGTAGTGCGTTGAAGGGGGTGGTTGGGGCCAACGTCCTGACTTTC. This encodes CASSALKGVVGANVLTF. The J gene is TRBJ2-6, the V gene TRBV19, with D possibly being TRBD1 (6 bases). The germline gives CDR1 LNHDA, CDR2 SQIVND (reference sequence). Trimming removed 5 bases from V and 3 bases from J, with 17 bases in between. The length of the CDR3 is 17 residues.

The rearrangement links TRBV2 to TRBJ2-7; TRBD1 aligns across 10 bases. The J segment lost 4 bases and the V segment lost 6 bases, leaving 9 bases of the junction unmatched. Germline CDR1 and CDR2: SNHLY and FYNNEI. The CDR3 loop spans 15 amino acids. Here the CDR3 DNA reads TGTGCCAGCAGCATAACCGGGACAGGGGTGTACGAGCAGTACTTC. This gives the protein CASSITGTGVYEQYF.